This TCR beta chain was profiled in a study of T cells in Graves' hyperthyroidism and ophthalmopathy. The study's findings and limits: Stable hyperthyroidism was told apart from ophthalmopathy by a model built on 13 V-J features.

With V trimmed by 1 base and J by 2 bases, 11 bases remained unmatched. This CDR3 contains 18 residues. The V gene's germline CDR1 is SGHVS and CDR2 FNYEAQ. Lactation, pregnancy, other autoimmune disease or uncontrolled infection led to exclusion of patients. As concerns this clonotype: Its antigen is unidentified.

Amplification yielded TCR beta CDR3 regions, with RNA transcripts as the source. A set of HTBI primers served as the primers for a first-round RT-PCR of the TCR CDR3. Via MiXCR, TCRdb re-called the multiplex PCR reads, giving one row per CDR3 protein. The sample lists hundreds of thousands of distinct CDR3 sequences; around 39% were seen once. The sequence derives from a man between 18 and 35 years old with Graves' hyperthyroidism. The chain has TRBV7-6 and TRBJ2-7, with 10 bases lining up with TRBD2. Sequenced material: blood. In DNA, the CDR3 is TGTGCCAGCAGCTTAGATGTGGGACCAGCGGGAGGGCCCTACGAGCAGTACTTC. Its protein is CASSLDVGPAGGPYEQYF.